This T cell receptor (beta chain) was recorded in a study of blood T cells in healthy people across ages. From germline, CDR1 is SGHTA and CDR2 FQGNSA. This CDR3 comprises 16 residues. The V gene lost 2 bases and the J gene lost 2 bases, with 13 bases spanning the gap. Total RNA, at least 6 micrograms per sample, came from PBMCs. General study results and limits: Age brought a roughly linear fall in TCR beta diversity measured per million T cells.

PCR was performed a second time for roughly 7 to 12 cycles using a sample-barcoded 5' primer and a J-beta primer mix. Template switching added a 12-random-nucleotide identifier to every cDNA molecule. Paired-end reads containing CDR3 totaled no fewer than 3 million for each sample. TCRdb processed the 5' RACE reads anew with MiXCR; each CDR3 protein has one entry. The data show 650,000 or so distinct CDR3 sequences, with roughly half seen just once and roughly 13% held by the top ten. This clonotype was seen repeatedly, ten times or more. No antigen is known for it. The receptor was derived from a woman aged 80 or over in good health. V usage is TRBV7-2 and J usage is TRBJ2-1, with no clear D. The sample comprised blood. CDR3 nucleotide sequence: TGTGCCAGCAGCTTAATCTCGGTCCTGGCCTACAATGAGCAGTTCTTC. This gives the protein CASSLISVLAYNEQFF.